A selection of T cell receptor beta chains follows, all from one sample in a study of cytomegalovirus exposure and HLA in healthy donors. The method was immunoSEQ multiplex PCR; TCRdb's version includes in-frame clones alone and lacks a portion of them. The data hold approximately 150,000 clones, with roughly a tenth observed a single time. The material sequenced was PBMCs. The receptors originated from a male donor in good health and CMV-seronegative. Each CDR3 is given with its conserved first and last residue. The order of the fields is J gene, clone size, D gene, V gene, CDR3 protein, CDR3 DNA. The D gene is left open where the match is weak. Clone size is given for some rows only: seen once, a few or many times, or a class if the clone is expanded.

TRBJ2-3 | NA | TRBD1 | TRBV7-2 | CASSLAGQGRDTQYF | TGTGCCAGCAGCTTAGCGGGACAGGGGCGAGATACGCAGTATTTT
TRBJ1-2 | NA | NA | TRBV28 | CASSFPGQSSNYGYTF | TGTGCCAGCAGTTTCCCCGGACAGTCATCTAACTATGGCTACACCTTC
TRBJ2-7 | NA | NA | TRBV30 | CAWSPGGYEQYF | TGTGCCTGGAGTCCGGGTGGCTACGAGCAGTACTTC
TRBJ1-5 | NA | NA | TRBV28 | CASMLGRRDQPQHF | TGTGCCAGCATGCTCGGACGGCGGGATCAGCCCCAGCATTTT
TRBJ2-3 | NA | NA | TRBV7-6 | CASSRPEVGTGGGTDTQYF | TGTGCCAGCAGTCGTCCTGAAGTTGGAACAGGCGGTGGCACAGATACGCAGTATTTT
TRBJ2-2 | few | TRBD2 | TRBV5-1 | CASSSRRLAGLTGELFF | TGCGCCAGCAGCTCAAGGAGGCTAGCGGGACTCACCGGGGAGCTGTTTTTT
TRBJ1-2 | few | NA | TRBV14 | CASSQAGNYGYTF | TGTGCCAGCAGCCAAGCGGGGAACTATGGCTACACCTTC
TRBJ1-5 | NA | NA | TRBV25-1 | CASRNSGSGQPQHF | TGTGCCAGCCGTAACAGCGGGTCAGGTCAGCCCCAGCATTTT
TRBJ2-5 | few | TRBD2 | TRBV18 | CASSRVSGAQETQYF | TGTGCCAGCTCACGGGTTAGCGGGGCCCAAGAGACCCAGTACTTC
TRBJ2-7 | NA | NA | TRBV28 | CASSSGSTGTKQYF | TGTGCCAGCAGTTCCGGCTCAACAGGAACGAAGCAGTACTTC
TRBJ2-7 | few | NA | TRBV4-3 | CASSQDEKGGYEQYF | TGCGCCAGCAGCCAAGATGAGAAGGGCGGGTACGAGCAGTACTTC
TRBJ1-2 | few | NA | TRBV6-5 | CASSYSSSRFYGYTF | TGTGCCAGCAGTTACTCGAGTAGTCGGTTCTATGGCTACACCTTC
TRBJ2-7 | NA | NA | TRBV7-2 | CASSLVRGDYEQYF | TGTGCCAGCAGCTTAGTCCGCGGAGATTACGAGCAGTACTTC
TRBJ2-3 | few | TRBD1 | TRBV13 | CASSLLDRAPTDTQYF | TGTGCCAGCAGCTTGCTAGACAGGGCTCCCACAGATACGCAGTATTTT
TRBJ1-6 | few | NA | TRBV6-6 | CASRRIPSSYNSPLHF | TGTGCCAGCAGGAGAATCCCTAGCTCCTATAATTCACCCCTCCACTTT
TRBJ1-1 | few | NA | TRBV11-2 | CASSLQGGTMNTEAFF | TGTGCCAGCAGCTTACAGGGAGGTACGATGAACACTGAAGCTTTCTTT
TRBJ1-3 | few | NA | TRBV4-3 | CASSKGGRPSGNTIYF | TGCGCCAGCAGTAAGGGGGGGAGGCCCTCTGGAAACACCATATATTTT
TRBJ1-1 | few | NA | TRBV4-3 | CASSLLPEGNTEAFF | TGCGCCAGCAGCCTCCTCCCGGAGGGGAACACTGAAGCTTTCTTT
TRBJ1-4 | NA | NA | TRBV19 | CASSFPSGATNEKLFF | TGTGCCAGTAGTTTCCCCAGCGGGGCAACTAATGAAAAACTGTTTTTT
TRBJ1-1 | NA | NA | TRBV6-1 | CATRGFEAFF | TGTGCCACCCGGGGTTTTGAAGCTTTCTTT
TRBJ2-3 | few | TRBD2 | TRBV2 | CASSKGILADFTDTQYF | TGTGCCAGCAGTAAAGGGATACTAGCGGACTTCACAGATACGCAGTATTTT
TRBJ2-7 | few | NA | TRBV29-1 | CSVEGQGGRTYEQYF | TGCAGCGTTGAAGGTCAGGGCGGTAGGACCTACGAGCAGTACTTC
TRBJ1-5 | NA | TRBD1 | TRBV28 | CASSPRDRGLRSNQPQHF | TGTGCCAGCAGTCCTCGGGACAGGGGGCTTAGAAGCAATCAGCCCCAGCATTTT
TRBJ1-1 | few | NA | TRBV7-3 | CASSGWVESETFF | TGTGCCAGCAGCGGGTGGGTGGAGAGTGAAACTTTCTTT
TRBJ1-2 | NA | NA | TRBV6-1 | CASRSRKGAYGYTF | TGTGCCAGCAGGTCCCGGAAAGGGGCCTATGGCTACACCTTC
TRBJ2-1 | NA | TRBD2 | TRBV11-2 | CASSLKGQGRGGSYNEQFF | TGTGCCAGCAGCTTAAAGGGTCAGGGAAGGGGAGGGTCCTACAATGAGCAGTTCTTC
TRBJ2-5 | NA | NA | TRBV9 | CASSVSPSQGQETQYF | TGTGCCAGCAGCGTAAGCCCCTCACAGGGCCAAGAGACCCAGTACTTC
TRBJ1-1 | NA | NA | TRBV28 | CASSLPGISPDTEAFF | TGTGCCAGCAGTTTACCGGGGATCTCCCCGGACACTGAAGCTTTCTTT
TRBJ1-5 | few | NA | TRBV27 | CASSSRADNQPQHF | TGTGCCAGCAGCTCGAGGGCAGACAATCAGCCCCAGCATTTT
TRBJ2-3 | NA | TRBD2 | TRBV5-1 | CASSQGLAGGSTDTQYF | TGCGCCAGCAGTCAGGGACTAGCGGGAGGGAGCACAGATACGCAGTATTTT
TRBJ1-1 | few | TRBD1 | TRBV28 | CASSLSGRGQTEAFF | TGTGCCAGCAGTTTATCTGGCAGGGGGCAAACCGAAGCTTTCTTT